Sequencing of this T cell receptor beta chain was carried out in a study of blood T cells in healthy people across ages. A second PCR of 7 to 11 cycles used a sample-barcoded 5' primer and a J-beta primer mix. TCRdb analysed the 5' RACE reads with MiXCR anew, one entry per CDR3 protein. The profile shows approximately 490,000 distinct CDR3 sequences, 24% of them singletons. In regard to this clonotype: Its specificity is not known.

Study-level findings and limits: Expanded clonotype changes were possibly confounded by unknown donor CMV status.

Germline CDR1 and CDR2: MNHEY and SVGAGI. V was cut by 0 bases and J by 10 bases, with 3 bases left in between. CDR3 length: 11 amino acids. Another study also made use of these data, one on T cells of mothers and their children.

The sequence was obtained from a boy aged 5 to 17 in good health. V is TRBV6-5 and J is TRBJ1-4; D call uncertain. The sample was blood. CDR3 coding DNA: TGTGCCAGCAGTTACTCGAGAAAACTGTTTTTT. This translates into CASSYSRKLFF.